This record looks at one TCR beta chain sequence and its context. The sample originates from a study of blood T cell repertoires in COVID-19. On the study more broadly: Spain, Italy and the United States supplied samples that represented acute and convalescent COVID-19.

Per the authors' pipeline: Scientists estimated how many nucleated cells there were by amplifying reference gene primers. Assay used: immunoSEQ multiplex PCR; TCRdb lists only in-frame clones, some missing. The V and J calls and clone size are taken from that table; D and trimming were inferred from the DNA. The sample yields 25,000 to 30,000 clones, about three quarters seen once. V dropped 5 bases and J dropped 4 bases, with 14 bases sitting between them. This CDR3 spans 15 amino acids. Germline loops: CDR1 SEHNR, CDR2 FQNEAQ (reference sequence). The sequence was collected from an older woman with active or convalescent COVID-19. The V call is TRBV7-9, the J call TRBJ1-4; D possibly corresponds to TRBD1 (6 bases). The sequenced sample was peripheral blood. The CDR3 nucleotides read TGTGCCAGCAGCCTACCGGGACACGGTAATGAAAAACTGTTTTTT. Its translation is CASSLPGHGNEKLFF.